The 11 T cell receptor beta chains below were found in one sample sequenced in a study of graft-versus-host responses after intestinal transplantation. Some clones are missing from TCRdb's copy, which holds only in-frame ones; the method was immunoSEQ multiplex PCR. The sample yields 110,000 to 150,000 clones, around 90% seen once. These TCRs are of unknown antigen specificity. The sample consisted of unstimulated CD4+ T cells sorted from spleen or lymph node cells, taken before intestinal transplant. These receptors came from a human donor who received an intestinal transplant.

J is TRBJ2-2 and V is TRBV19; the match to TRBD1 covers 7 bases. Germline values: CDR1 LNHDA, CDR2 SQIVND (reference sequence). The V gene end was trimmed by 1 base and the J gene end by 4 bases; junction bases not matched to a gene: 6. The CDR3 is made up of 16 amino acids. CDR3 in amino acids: CASSIVRGRGTGELFF. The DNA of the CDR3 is TGTGCCAGTAGTATAGTAAGGGGGCGCGGCACCGGGGAGCTGTTTTTT.

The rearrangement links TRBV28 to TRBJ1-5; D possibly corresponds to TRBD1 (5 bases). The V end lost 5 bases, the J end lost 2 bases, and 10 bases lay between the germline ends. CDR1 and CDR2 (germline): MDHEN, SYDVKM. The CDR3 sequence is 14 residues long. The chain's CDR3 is CASSGPGRNQPQHF. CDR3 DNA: TGTGCCAGCAGTGGCCCGGGACGCAATCAGCCCCAGCATTTT. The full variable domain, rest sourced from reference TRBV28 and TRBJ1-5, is DVKVTQSSRYLVKRTGEKVFLECVQDMDHENMFWYRQDPGLGLRLIYFSYDVKMKEKGDIPEGYSVSREKKERFSLILESASTNQTSMYLCASSGPGRNQPQHFGDGTRLSIL.

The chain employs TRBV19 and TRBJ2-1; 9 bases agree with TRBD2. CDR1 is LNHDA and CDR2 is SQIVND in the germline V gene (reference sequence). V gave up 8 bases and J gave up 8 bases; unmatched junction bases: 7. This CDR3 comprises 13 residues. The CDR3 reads CASRTSGSYEQFF. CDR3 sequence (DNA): TGTGCCAGTCGTACTAGCGGGTCCTATGAGCAGTTCTTC.

CDR3 loop: CATSQGQPNEKLFF. The CDR3 nucleotides are TGTGCCACCAGCCAGGGACAGCCTAATGAAAAACTGTTTTTT. The chain recombines TRBV15 with TRBJ1-4, with 7 bases lining up with TRBD1. CDR1 is LNHNV, CDR2 YYDKDF, per germline (reference sequence). With V trimmed by 5 bases and J by 3 bases, 3 bases remained unmatched. This CDR3 has 14 amino acids.

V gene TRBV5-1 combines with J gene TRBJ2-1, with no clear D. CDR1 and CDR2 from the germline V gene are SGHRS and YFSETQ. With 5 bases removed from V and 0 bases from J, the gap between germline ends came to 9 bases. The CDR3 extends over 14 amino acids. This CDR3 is CASRGKSSYNEQFF. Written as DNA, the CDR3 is TGCGCCAGCAGAGGCAAGAGCTCCTACAATGAGCAGTTCTTC.

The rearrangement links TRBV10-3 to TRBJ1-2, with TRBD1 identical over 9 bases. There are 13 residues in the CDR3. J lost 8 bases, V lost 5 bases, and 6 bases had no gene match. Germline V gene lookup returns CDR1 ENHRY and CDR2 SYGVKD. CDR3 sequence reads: CAISHRGQGGYTF. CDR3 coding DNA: TGTGCCATCAGTCACAGGGGGCAGGGAGGCTACACCTTC.

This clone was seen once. The CDR3 sequence: CAWSVGQNTEAFF. The CDR3 DNA follows: TGTGCCTGGAGTGTGGGACAGAACACTGAAGCTTTCTTT. The chain recombines TRBV30 with TRBJ1-1; tentatively, D is TRBD1 (6 bases). The V gene lost 0 bases and the J gene lost 1 base, with 6 bases spanning the gap. The CDR3 covers 13 residues. Germline lookup yields CDR1 GTSNPN and CDR2 SVGIG (reference sequence).

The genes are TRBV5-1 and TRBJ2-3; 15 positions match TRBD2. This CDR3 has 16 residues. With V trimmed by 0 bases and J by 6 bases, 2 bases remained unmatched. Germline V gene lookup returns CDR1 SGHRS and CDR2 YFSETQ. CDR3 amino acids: CASSLDGTSGRDTQYF. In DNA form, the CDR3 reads TGCGCCAGCAGCTTGGATGGGACTAGCGGGAGGGATACGCAGTATTTT.

The CDR3 loop is CAWISGKETQYF. The CDR3 coding sequence is TGTGCCTGGATAAGCGGGAAGGAGACCCAGTACTTC. This chain connects TRBV30 to TRBJ2-5; 7 bases match TRBD2. Trimming removed 4 bases from V and 5 bases from J; junction bases left unmatched: 4. There are 12 residues in the CDR3. Germline-derived CDR1 and CDR2 are GTSNPN and SVGIG (reference sequence).

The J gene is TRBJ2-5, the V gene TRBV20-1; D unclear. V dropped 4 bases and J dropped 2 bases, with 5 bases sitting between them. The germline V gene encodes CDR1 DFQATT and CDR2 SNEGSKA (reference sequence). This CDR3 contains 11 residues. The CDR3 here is CSATEQETQYF. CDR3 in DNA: TGCAGTGCTACCGAACAAGAGACCCAGTACTTC.

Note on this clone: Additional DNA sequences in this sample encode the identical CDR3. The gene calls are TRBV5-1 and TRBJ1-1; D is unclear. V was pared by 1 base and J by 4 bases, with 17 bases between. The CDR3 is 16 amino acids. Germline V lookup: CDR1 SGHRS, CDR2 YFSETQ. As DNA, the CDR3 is TGCGCCAGCAGCTTGCAAGGAGGCACTAAGAGCACTGAAGCTTTCTTT. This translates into CASSLQGGTKSTEAFF.